This TCR beta chain was captured by sequencing in a study of shared clonotypes between healthy human individuals. CD45RO-negative, CCR7-positively selected cells formed the naive CD8 fraction, excluding terminally differentiated effector memory CD45RA+ cells. Sequenced by immunoSEQ multiplex PCR; TCRdb stores in-frame clones only, minus some. Of roughly 2.1 million clones listed, about 92% are singletons. V lost 5 bases, J lost 0 bases, and 11 bases lay in between. This CDR3 is built from 14 residues. The germline CDR1 and CDR2 sequences are LNHNV and YYDKDF (reference sequence). Sequencing input: naive CD8+ T cells from PBMCs. V is TRBV15 and J is TRBJ2-7; no reliable D call. The receptor comes from a man younger than 35 in good health. Some clones in this sample may be carry-over from other donors' samples. For the CDR3, the DNA is TGTGCCACCAGCTATACTGAGAGCTCCTACGAGCAGTACTTC. Protein product: CATSYTESSYEQYF.